The present entry profiles one T cell receptor beta chain with its context. This specimen comes from a study of OX40 agonist ivuxolimab in advanced cancers. The assay was immunoSEQ multiplex PCR, and TCRdb's table has in-frame clones only and misses some. The sample lists around 62,000 clones, approximately 82% occurring once. CDR1 is SGHDT, CDR2 YYEEEE, per germline. This CDR3 spans 16 amino acids. The V and J ends lost 2 bases and 3 bases, in that order; junction bases with no gene match: 9. The TCR sequence derives from an adult with an advanced solid tumor such as melanoma, head and neck, liver or kidney cancer. The chain has TRBV5-6 and TRBJ2-3; TRBD2 matches 7 bases. The material sequenced was CD4+ or CD8+ T cells sorted from blood, taken in a trial of the OX40 agonist ivuxolimab. CDR3 amino acids: CASSLLRDGRTDTQYF. DNA for the CDR3: TGTGCCAGCAGCTTACTCCGGGACGGGAGGACAGATACGCAGTATTTT.